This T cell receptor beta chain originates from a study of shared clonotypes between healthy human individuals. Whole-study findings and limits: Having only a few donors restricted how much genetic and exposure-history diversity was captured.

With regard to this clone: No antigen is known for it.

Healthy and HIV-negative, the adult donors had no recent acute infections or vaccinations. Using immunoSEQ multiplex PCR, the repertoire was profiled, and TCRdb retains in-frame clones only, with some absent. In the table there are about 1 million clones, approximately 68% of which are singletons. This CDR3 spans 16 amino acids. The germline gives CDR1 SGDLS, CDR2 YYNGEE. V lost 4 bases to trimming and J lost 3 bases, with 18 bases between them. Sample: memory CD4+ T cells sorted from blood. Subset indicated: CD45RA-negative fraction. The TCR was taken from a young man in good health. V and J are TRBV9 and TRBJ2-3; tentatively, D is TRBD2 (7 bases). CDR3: CASSSLGGGGTDTQYF. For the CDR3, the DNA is TGTGCCAGCAGCTCCCTCGGGGGAGGGGGAACAGATACGCAGTATTTT.